One sample yielded the 26 T cell receptor beta chains listed below, sequenced in a study of blood T cell repertoires in COVID-19. Generated by immunoSEQ multiplex PCR, the TCRdb table keeps only in-frame clones and is missing some. The sample lists more than 60,000 clones; 80% were seen once. Source material: peripheral blood. The receptor source for this set is a man aged 55 to 69 with active or convalescent COVID-19.

The genes are TRBV6-5 and TRBJ1-4, with 8 bases identical to TRBD1. J lost 8 bases, V lost 6 bases, and 5 bases had no gene match. Germline-derived CDR1 and CDR2 are MNHEY and SVGAGI. This CDR3 comprises 13 residues. CDR3 residues: CASSWTGNEKLFF. CDR3 in DNA: TGTGCCAGCAGCTGGACAGGGAACGAAAAACTGTTTTTT.

This clone was detected once. The V gene is TRBV24-1, the J gene TRBJ1-2; the D is unclear. The germline V gene has CDR1 KGHDR and CDR2 SFDVKD. This CDR3 has 14 residues. Trimming took off 3 bases at V and 4 bases at J, with 11 bases between the two ends. Here the CDR3 DNA reads TGTGCCACCAGTGATGCAGACAAGACCTATGGCTACACCTTC. This codes for CATSDADKTYGYTF.

This clone was detected only a few times. The rearrangement links TRBV6-2 or TRBV6-3 to TRBJ1-6, with 8 bases matching TRBD1. V dropped 4 bases and J dropped 7; count of bases not matched to a gene: 3. Germline values: CDR1 MNHEY, CDR2 SVGEGT. The CDR3 covers 14 residues. The CDR3 DNA reads TGTGCCAGCAGTTTGGGACAGGTGAATTCACCCCTCCACTTT. Protein product: CASSLGQVNSPLHF.

This clone was counted a single time. V gene TRBV12-3 or TRBV12-4 combines with J gene TRBJ1-1; D ambiguous. The V end lost 3 bases, the J end lost 1 base, and 6 bases lay between the germline ends. The CDR3 has 13 amino acids. Written as DNA, the CDR3 is TGTGCCAGCAGTTTTAGCGGGAACACTGAAGCTTTCTTT. Translating it yields CASSFSGNTEAFF.

This chain connects TRBV20-1 to TRBJ2-5; TRBD2 agrees at 12 bases. The CDR3 consists of 16 residues. Germline assignment: CDR1 DFQATT and CDR2 SNEGSKA (reference sequence). The junction had 12 bases not matched to a gene; V was cut back by 3 bases and J by 7 bases. CDR3 DNA: TGCAGTGCTAGTATGAGGTCTAGCGGGGGGGCTGGGACCCAGTACTTC. This codes for CSASMRSSGGAGTQYF.

The rearrangement links TRBV6-2 or TRBV6-3 to TRBJ2-5, with a tentative D call TRBD2 (5 bases). Germline V gives CDR1 MNHEY, CDR2 SVGEGT. This CDR3 is 15 amino acids long. V was trimmed by 2 bases and J by 1 base, leaving 11 bases between them. The CDR3: CASSYERLAQETQYF. In nucleotides, the CDR3 is TGTGCCAGCAGTTACGAGCGGCTGGCCCAAGAGACCCAGTACTTC.

The chain combines TRBV5-6 with TRBJ2-2; possible D gene TRBD2, 5 bases. Germline V CDR1 and CDR2: SGHDT, YYEEEE. The ends were cut back, 0 bases at V and 7 bases at J, with 13 bases in the middle. The CDR3 has 15 amino acids. The chain's CDR3 is CASSLGPTSSGELFF. The DNA for the CDR3 is TGTGCCAGCAGCTTGGGGCCAACTAGTAGCGGGGAGCTGTTTTTT.

The gene calls are TRBV7-2 and TRBJ2-5, with D possibly TRBD1 on 6 matching bases. Trimming cost V 2 bases and J 2 bases, with 6 bases left between them. The length of the CDR3 is 13 residues. Germline CDR1 reads SGHTA; CDR2 reads FQGNSA. The CDR3 DNA reads as TGTGCCAGCAGCTTACAGGGGCAAGAGACCCAGTACTTC. Translated: CASSLQGQETQYF.

The chain links TRBV19 to TRBJ1-2; 7 nucleotides line up with TRBD1. The V and J ends lost 5 bases and 4 bases, in that order; junction bases with no gene match: 7. In germline, CDR1 is LNHDA, CDR2 SQIVND (reference sequence). The CDR3 loop spans 14 amino acids. CDR3 loop: CASSPQTGTYGYTF. The DNA of the CDR3 is TGTGCCAGTAGTCCCCAGACAGGGACCTATGGCTACACCTTC.

This clone came up once. The V and J genes are TRBV14 and TRBJ1-2; TRBD1 might be the D (6 bases). Trimming cost V 2 bases and J 6 bases, with 16 bases left between them. The V gene's germline CDR1 is SGHDN and CDR2 FVKESK. CDR3 length equals 15 residues. The CDR3 coding sequence is TGTGCCAGCAGCCAACGTGGGGGGGCGCTTAATGGCTACACCTTC. It translates to CASSQRGGALNGYTF.

This sequence joins TRBV30 and TRBJ1-1; D possibly corresponds to TRBD1 (5 bases). The CDR3 totals 13 residues. Trimming removed 2 bases from V and 2 bases from J, with 9 bases in between. CDR1 GTSNPN and CDR2 SVGIG come from the germline V gene (reference sequence). CDR3 in DNA: TGTGCCTGGAGTAAGGGGCTTAACACTGAAGCTTTCTTT. It encodes CAWSKGLNTEAFF.

This rearrangement joins TRBV15 to TRBJ1-5; 7 nucleotides align to TRBD1. Germline values: CDR1 LNHNV, CDR2 YYDKDF (reference sequence). J gave up 0 bases and V 1 base, and 3 bases lay outside the gene matches. The CDR3 extends over 16 amino acids. CDR3 DNA sequence: TGTGCCACCAGCAGAGGGGACAGCTTTAGCAATCAGCCCCAGCATTTT. Its protein product is CATSRGDSFSNQPQHF.

CDR3 DNA sequence: TGTGCCAGCAGGTGGGGGGAGGCCGTGGGTCAGCCCCAGCATTTT. Encoded protein: CASRWGEAVGQPQHF. V and J are TRBV2 and TRBJ1-5; D perhaps matches TRBD1 (5 bases). CDR3 size: 15 residues. Trimming cost V 6 bases and J 6 bases, with 18 bases left between them. The germline gives CDR1 SNHLY, CDR2 FYNNEI.

The V call is TRBV2, the J call TRBJ2-1; 7 nucleotides match TRBD1. V lost 0 bases and J lost 6; bases outside the gene matches: 5. Germline V lookup: CDR1 SNHLY, CDR2 FYNNEI. The CDR3 spans 15 residues. The CDR3 DNA is TGTGCCAGCAGTGAAGCGGACAGGTACGGCAATGAGCAGTTCTTC. It encodes CASSEADRYGNEQFF.

V is TRBV18 and J is TRBJ1-2; unclear D gene. The V gene lost 3 bases and the J gene lost 2 bases, with 13 bases spanning the gap. Germline CDR1 is KGHSH and CDR2 is LQKENI. CDR3 size: 15 residues. The chain's CDR3 is CASSPDRLQNYGYTF. The CDR3, as DNA: TGTGCCAGCTCACCCGACCGCCTACAGAACTATGGCTACACCTTC.

The genes are TRBV5-4 and TRBJ2-1, with D maybe TRBD1 (7 bases). The CDR3 contains 15 residues. Per the germline V gene, CDR1 is SGHNT and CDR2 is YYREEE (reference sequence). Deletions cut 2 bases from V and 5 bases from J, with 14 bases between. The CDR3 is CASSFGGQGDNEQFF. The CDR3 DNA reads TGTGCCAGCAGCTTTGGGGGGCAGGGGGACAATGAGCAGTTCTTC.

This clone occurred a few times. The chain is built from TRBV7-8 and TRBJ1-1, with a weak D call TRBD1 (5 bases). This CDR3 has 14 amino acids. Germline V gene lookup returns CDR1 SGHVS and CDR2 FQNEAQ. Trimming took 5 bases from V and 0 from J, leaving 10 bases between them. The CDR3 sequence: CASSHRQMNTEAFF. The CDR3 DNA follows: TGTGCCAGCAGCCACCGACAGATGAACACTGAAGCTTTCTTT.

V and J are TRBV7-3 and TRBJ2-1; 8 nucleotides match TRBD2. CDR1 is SGHTA, CDR2 FQGTGA, per germline. This CDR3 spans 16 amino acids. V was pared by 3 bases and J by 3 bases, with 7 bases of the junction left unmatched. CDR3 DNA: TGTGCCAGCAGCTTGGCCGGGACTAGAGGCTACAATGAGCAGTTCTTC. It encodes CASSLAGTRGYNEQFF.

A few counts support this clone. This sequence joins TRBV6-5 and TRBJ1-4; 7 nucleotides match TRBD1. Germline CDR1 MNHEY, CDR2 SVGAGI. This CDR3 has 15 amino acids. Trimming removed 2 bases from V and 7 bases from J; junction bases left unmatched: 7. The CDR3 sequence is CASSYRDSLAEKLFF. In DNA form, the CDR3 reads TGTGCCAGCAGTTACCGGGACAGCCTTGCTGAAAAACTGTTTTTT.

The V gene is TRBV29-1, the J gene TRBJ1-1, with D uncertain. Germline V lookup: CDR1 SQVTM, CDR2 ANQGSEA. The CDR3 extends over 11 amino acids. V lost 4 bases to trimming and J lost 7 bases, with 10 bases between them. In DNA form, the CDR3 reads TGCAGCGTTGTTGGGCAGAATGAAGCTTTCTTT. Translated, it gives CSVVGQNEAFF.

This clone was detected a few times. CDR3 loop: CASSQDFLAGASTGELFF. DNA of the CDR3: TGTGCCAGCAGCCAAGACTTTCTAGCGGGGGCGAGCACCGGGGAGCTGTTTTTT. This chain connects TRBV4-2 to TRBJ2-2; 10 bases are shared with TRBD2. This CDR3 contains 18 residues. CDR1 LGHNA and CDR2 YNFKEQ come from the germline V gene. With V trimmed by 0 bases and J by 4 bases, 8 bases remained unmatched.

J is TRBJ1-4 and V is TRBV6-6; the match to TRBD1 covers 7 bases. CDR3 length: 15 amino acids. Trimming took 6 bases from V and 0 from J; bases not matched to a gene: 4. CDR1 is MNHNY, CDR2 SVGAGI, per germline (reference sequence). CDR3 sequence reads: CASSQGGATNEKLFF. Here the CDR3 DNA reads TGTGCCAGCAGCCAAGGGGGCGCAACTAATGAAAAACTGTTTTTT.

CDR3 loop: CASSFFMATDTQYF. The CDR3 bases are TGTGCCAGCAGCTTCTTCATGGCCACAGATACGCAGTATTTT. This chain links TRBV11-2 with TRBJ2-3, with D hard to call. The germline CDR1 and CDR2 sequences are SGHAT and FQNNGV. Trimming took 3 bases from V and 2 from J, leaving 9 bases between them. The CDR3 consists of 14 residues.

At least ten counts were recorded for this clone. V and J are TRBV9 and TRBJ1-1; D possibly corresponds to TRBD1 (5 bases). V gave up 4 bases and J gave up 1 base, with 11 bases separating them. The CDR3 loop spans 14 amino acids. CDR1 and CDR2 (germline): SGDLS, YYNGEE. CDR3 region: CASSLSGGNTEAFF. CDR3 nucleotide sequence: TGTGCCAGCAGCCTATCCGGGGGGAACACTGAAGCTTTCTTT.

The chain employs TRBV9 and TRBJ2-7; D is possibly TRBD2 (5 bases). Germline CDR1 is SGDLS and CDR2 is YYNGEE. The CDR3 is 17 amino acids. V was clipped by 0 bases and J by 7 bases, with 23 bases between them. The CDR3 loop reads CASSVGPDPRTSGEQYF. The CDR3 bases are TGTGCCAGCAGCGTAGGGCCAGACCCTCGCACTAGTGGGGAGCAGTACTTC.

This clone was seen a few times. The rearrangement uses TRBV7-8 and TRBJ2-4; a weak D match, TRBD1 (6 bases). The CDR3 spans 12 residues. Trimming took off 6 bases at V and 4 bases at J, with 7 bases between the two ends. CDR1 is SGHVS, CDR2 FQNEAQ, per germline. The CDR3 DNA follows: TGTGCCAGCAGGGACAGAAAAAACATTCAGTACTTC. As protein: CASRDRKNIQYF. The full variable domain, with the rest looked up from reference TRBV7-8 and TRBJ2-4, is GAGVSQSPRYKVAKRGQDVALRCDPISGHVSLFWYQQALGQGPEFLTYFQNEAQLDKSGLPSDRFFAERPEGSVSTLKIQRTQQEDSAVYLCASRDRKNIQYFGAGTRLSVL.